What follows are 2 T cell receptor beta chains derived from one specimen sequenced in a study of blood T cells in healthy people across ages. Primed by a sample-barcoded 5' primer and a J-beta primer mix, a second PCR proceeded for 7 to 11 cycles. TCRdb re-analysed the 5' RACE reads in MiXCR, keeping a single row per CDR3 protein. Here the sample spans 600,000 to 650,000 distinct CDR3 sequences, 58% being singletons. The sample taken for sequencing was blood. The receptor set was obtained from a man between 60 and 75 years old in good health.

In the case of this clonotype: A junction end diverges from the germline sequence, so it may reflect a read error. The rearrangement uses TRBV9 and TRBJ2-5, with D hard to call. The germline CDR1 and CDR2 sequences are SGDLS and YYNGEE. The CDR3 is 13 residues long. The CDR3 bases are TGTGCCAGCAACGTAGCCCCCAAAGAGACCCAGTACTTC. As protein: CASNVAPKETQYF.

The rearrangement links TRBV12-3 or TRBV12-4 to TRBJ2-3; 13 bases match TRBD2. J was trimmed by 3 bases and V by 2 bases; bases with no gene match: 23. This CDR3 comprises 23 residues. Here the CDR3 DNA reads TGTGCCAGCAGTTTATCCCTCTACATGTCGGGACTAGCGGGGAGTCTTAGTACAGATACGCAGTATTTT. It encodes CASSLSLYMSGLAGSLSTDTQYF.